Following are 27 T cell receptor beta chains from one sample sequenced in a study of T cells in Graves' hyperthyroidism and ophthalmopathy (dated by TCRdb to between 2018 and 2021). The library relied on multiplex PCR. The instrument was an Illumina HiSeq 2000. The TCR beta CDR3 regions were amplified from RNA transcripts. The TCR CDR3 was subjected to a first round of RT-PCR using the HTBI primer set and the Qiagen OneStep RT-PCR kit. In TCRdb, the public reads were trimmed at Q25 with fastp and aligned with MiXCR, with productive beta chains retained. Duplicate CDR3 protein sequences are folded into a single record with the most common DNA and genes. The sample has around 530,000 distinct CDR3 sequences on record, 17% of them singletons. The top ten clonotypes cover around 17% of the sample. Sequencing input: blood. These receptors were obtained from a woman aged 18-29 years with Graves' ophthalmopathy.

This clonotype was seen many times. This chain connects TRBV7-9 to TRBJ1-1; the D gene is possibly TRBD1 (5 bases). Looked up from germline, CDR1 is SEHNR and CDR2 is FQNEAQ (reference sequence). This CDR3 spans 13 amino acids. V was pared by 1 base and J by 6 bases, with 9 bases between. CDR3 in amino acids: CASSLGGAPEAFF. As DNA, the CDR3 is TGTGCCAGCAGCTTAGGAGGGGCCCCTGAAGCTTTCTTT.

This clonotype was counted only a few times. The V call is TRBV6-2 or TRBV6-3, the J call TRBJ2-5; 7 bases map to TRBD1. From germline, CDR1 is MNHEY and CDR2 SVGEGT. CDR3 size: 14 residues. V gave up 5 bases and J gave up 2 bases; unmatched junction bases: 5. CDR3 coding DNA: TGTGCCAGCAGTCCGGGGACAGAACAAGAGACCCAGTACTTC. Translation gives CASSPGTEQETQYF.

The table lists this clonotype with many counts. The gene calls are TRBV6-6 and TRBJ2-2; unclear D gene. Per germline, CDR1 MNHNY and CDR2 SVGAGI (reference sequence). The germline V and J ends were trimmed by 0 bases and 2 bases, with 4 bases remaining between them. CDR3 size: 14 residues. Here the CDR3 reads CASSYSRNTGELFF. CDR3 nucleotides: TGTGCCAGCAGTTACTCGAGAAACACCGGGGAGCTGTTTTTT.

This clonotype occurred many times. V and J are TRBV7-2 and TRBJ2-3; either TRBD1 or TRBD2 may fit D (5 bases each). The CDR3 has 15 residues. Trimming pared 0 bases from V and 3 bases from J, leaving 10 bases between. The germline gives CDR1 SGHTA, CDR2 FQGNSA. The CDR3 is CASSLAIGGTDTQYF. The CDR3, as DNA: TGTGCCAGCAGCTTAGCGATTGGGGGTACAGATACGCAGTATTTT. The variable domain in full, completed from reference TRBV7-2 and TRBJ2-3, reads GAGVSQSPSNKVTEKGKDVELRCDPISGHTALYWYRQSLGQGLEFLIYFQGNSAPDKSGLPSDRFSAERTGGSVSTLTIQRTQQEDSAVYLCASSLAIGGTDTQYFGPGTRLTVL.

This clonotype was recorded at least ten times. The J gene is TRBJ2-1, the V gene TRBV28; D is unclear. Between the trimmed V and J ends, which lost 8 bases and 5 bases, there was a span of 10 bases. The germline V gene encodes CDR1 MDHEN and CDR2 SYDVKM. CDR3 size: 12 residues. CDR3 in DNA: TGTGCCAGCCCAAGTCGGCACAATGAGCAGTTCTTC. This translates into CASPSRHNEQFF.

This clonotype was detected a few times. The chain is built from TRBV20-1 and TRBJ1-6; D might be TRBD1 (5 bases). This CDR3 has 15 amino acids. CDR1 and CDR2 (germline): DFQATT, SNEGSKA (reference sequence). Trimming stripped 3 bases from V and 10 bases from J, with 19 bases between. The CDR3 region has the DNA TGCAGTGCTAGTTTAAGAGGCAGGGAAGGCTCACCCCTCCACTTT. This codes for CSASLRGREGSPLHF.

This clonotype was seen repeatedly, ten times or more. The V gene is TRBV3-1, the J gene TRBJ1-1, with a tentative D call TRBD1 (5 bases). Germline assignment: CDR1 LGHDT and CDR2 YNNKEL (reference sequence). This CDR3 has 17 amino acids. V lost 1 base, J lost 3 bases, and 18 bases lay in between. The CDR3 spells CASSQGWDLTADTEAFF. The CDR3 region has the DNA TGTGCCAGCAGCCAAGGATGGGACCTTACTGCGGACACTGAAGCTTTCTTT.

This clonotype was seen only a few times. The chain links TRBV10-2 to TRBJ1-5, with TRBD1 matching over 7 bases. CDR1 is WSHSY and CDR2 is SAAADI in the germline V gene. V shed 4 bases, J shed 5 bases, and the junction held 5 bases outside the gene matches. The CDR3 covers 14 residues. The CDR3 loop reads CASSGGQSYQPQHF. CDR3 nucleotide sequence: TGCGCCAGCAGTGGGGGACAGAGTTATCAGCCCCAGCATTTT.

This clonotype has ten or more counts. This chain connects TRBV6-1 to TRBJ1-1; TRBD1 matches at 8 bases. The germline gives CDR1 MNHNS, CDR2 SASEGT. V lost 6 bases to trimming and J lost 4 bases; unmatched junction nucleotides: 7. The CDR3 extends over 14 amino acids. CDR3: CASRSSTGGTEAFF. CDR3 DNA: TGTGCCAGCAGATCCTCAACAGGGGGCACTGAAGCTTTCTTT.

The chain combines TRBV6-1 with TRBJ1-3; 7 positions agree with TRBD1. From germline, CDR1 is MNHNS and CDR2 SASEGT. The V and J ends lost 1 base and 3 bases, in that order; junction bases with no gene match: 3. The CDR3 is made up of 15 amino acids. This CDR3 is CASSEGPGGGNTIYF. For the CDR3, the DNA is TGTGCCAGCAGTGAAGGGCCAGGGGGTGGAAACACCATATATTTT.

The table lists this clonotype with many counts. The CDR3: CASSLGVLRGEKLFF. The DNA of the CDR3 is TGTGCCAGCAGTTTAGGAGTCCTTCGGGGTGAAAAACTGTTTTTT. This chain joins TRBV28 and TRBJ1-4; D is uncertain. CDR3 length equals 15 residues. V shed 2 bases and J shed 7 bases, with 14 bases lying between them. Germline lookup yields CDR1 MDHEN and CDR2 SYDVKM.

Ten or more counts support this clonotype. V and J are TRBV7-2 and TRBJ1-1, with D possibly TRBD1 on 6 matching bases. The CDR3 is 13 residues long. Germline V CDR1 and CDR2: SGHTA, FQGNSA. Trimming left V 1 base short and J 7 bases short, with 10 bases between. The CDR3 bases are TGTGCCAGCAGCTTAGGGAGGGACAATGAAGCTTTCTTT. It yields the protein CASSLGRDNEAFF.

The chain recombines TRBV7-9 with TRBJ2-1; 9 bases are shared with TRBD1. V lost 7 bases, J lost 3 bases, and 7 bases stayed unmatched. The CDR3 totals 15 residues. Germline-derived CDR1 and CDR2 are SEHNR and FQNEAQ (reference sequence). DNA of the CDR3: TGTGCCAGCACCTTTTCGACAGGGGGCTACAATGAGCAGTTCTTC. Protein: CASTFSTGGYNEQFF.

The chain has TRBV28 and TRBJ1-5; TRBD1 aligns across 9 bases. Germline loops: CDR1 MDHEN, CDR2 SYDVKM. The J segment lost 4 bases and the V segment lost 6 bases, leaving 7 bases of the junction unmatched. CDR3 length: 15 amino acids. This CDR3 is CASSRAGQGNQPQHF. The CDR3 bases are TGTGCCAGCAGCCGGGCGGGACAGGGTAATCAGCCCCAGCATTTT.

This clonotype appeared many times. This chain joins TRBV18 and TRBJ2-2; TRBD2 matches 14 bases. V gave up 6 bases and J gave up 4 bases; unmatched junction bases: 1. The CDR3 spans 15 residues. CDR1 is KGHSH and CDR2 is LQKENI in the germline V gene. The CDR3, as DNA: TGTGCCAGCTCCGGGACTAGCGGGAGCACCGGGGAGCTGTTTTTT. Its protein is CASSGTSGSTGELFF.

The chain is built from TRBV29-1 and TRBJ2-2; 7 nucleotides match TRBD2. The CDR3 contains 15 residues. From germline, CDR1 is SQVTM and CDR2 ANQGSEA. After removal of 2 bases from V and 5 bases from J, the junction contained 8 bases not matched to a gene. CDR3 nucleotide sequence: TGCAGCGTTGAACGGCTAGCGGTAGAAACCGGGGAGCTGTTTTTT. Translation: CSVERLAVETGELFF.

The J gene is TRBJ2-5, the V gene TRBV6-1; 7 positions agree with TRBD2. Trimming cost V 7 bases and J 0 bases; bases outside gene matches: 5. Per the germline V gene, CDR1 is MNHNS and CDR2 is SASEGT. The CDR3 is 14 residues long. CDR3 amino acids: CASTAGGNQETQYF. For the CDR3, the DNA is TGTGCCAGCACTGCCGGGGGGAACCAAGAGACCCAGTACTTC.

The genes are TRBV2 and TRBJ2-5; 9 nucleotides agree with TRBD2. The CDR3 spans 15 residues. Germline CDR1 is SNHLY and CDR2 is FYNNEI. With V trimmed by 3 bases and J by 6 bases, 8 bases remained unmatched. The CDR3 DNA sequence: TGTGCCAGCAGTGAGTCGCGGGGGGGCCTGCAGACCCAGTACTTC. It yields the protein CASSESRGGLQTQYF.

The CDR3 DNA reads TGTGCCAGCAGCTTCGGGACAGGGGATGAAAAACTGTTTTTT. Its protein product is CASSFGTGDEKLFF. The chain carries TRBV11-2 and TRBJ1-4; 10 bases are a match to TRBD1. Germline V CDR1 and CDR2: SGHAT, FQNNGV. V trimming: 3 bases; J trimming: 6 bases; junction bases outside the gene matches: 1. CDR3 length equals 14 residues. The variable domain in full, completed from reference TRBV11-2 and TRBJ1-4, reads EAGVAQSPRYKIIEKRQSVAFWCNPISGHATLYWYQQILGQGPKLLIQFQNNGVVDDSQLPKDRFSAERLKGVDSTLKIQPAKLEDSAVYLCASSFGTGDEKLFFGSGTQLSVL.

This clonotype was observed a few times. The J gene is TRBJ1-1, the V gene TRBV4-3; D is unresolved. Trimming stripped 4 bases from V and 8 bases from J, with 14 bases between. The length of the CDR3 is 13 residues. Germline CDR1 LGHNA, CDR2 YSLEER. CDR3 coding DNA: TGCGCCAGCAGCCCTAGGGTTGGAGCAGAAGCTTTCTTT. Its protein is CASSPRVGAEAFF.

Turning to this clonotype: This may arise from a read error, as a much more abundant clone is one base away. This chain joins TRBV27 and TRBJ2-1, with 12 nucleotides matching TRBD2. Germline V CDR1 and CDR2: MNHEY, SMNVEV (reference sequence). V was pared by 5 bases and J by 7 bases, with 15 bases of the junction left unmatched. This CDR3 is 18 amino acids long. This CDR3 is CASSLSFWTSGDRNEQFF. The DNA of the CDR3 is TGTGCCAGCAGTCTGTCCTTTTGGACTAGCGGGGACAGGAATGAGCAGTTCTTC.

CDR3 nucleotide sequence: TGTGCCAGCAGTTTAAGAGCGCCAGGCGGGTCCTACAATGAGCAGTTCTTC. It is translated as CASSLRAPGGSYNEQFF. This chain connects TRBV28 to TRBJ2-1; weak D call: TRBD2 (5 bases). In germline, CDR1 is MDHEN, CDR2 SYDVKM. The CDR3 has 17 amino acids. V lost 2 bases and J lost 1, with 15 bases in between. The variable domain in full, with the rest retrieved from reference TRBV28 and TRBJ2-1, is DVKVTQSSRYLVKRTGEKVFLECVQDMDHENMFWYRQDPGLGLRLIYFSYDVKMKEKGDIPEGYSVSREKKERFSLILESASTNQTSMYLCASSLRAPGGSYNEQFFGPGTRLTVL.

This chain connects TRBV9 to TRBJ2-7, with D tentatively TRBD1 (6 bases). The ends were cut back, 3 bases at V and 5 bases at J, with 9 bases in the middle. Germline V lookup: CDR1 SGDLS, CDR2 YYNGEE. The CDR3 consists of 12 residues. CDR3 region: CASSARQDEQYF. CDR3 nucleotides: TGTGCCAGCAGCGCCCGACAGGACGAGCAGTACTTC.

This clonotype was detected many times. This chain joins TRBV30 and TRBJ2-1, with TRBD1 as a possible D gene (6 bases). This CDR3 is 14 amino acids long. V shed 0 bases and J shed 4 bases, with 10 bases lying between them. CDR1 and CDR2 from the germline V gene are GTSNPN and SVGIG (reference sequence). The CDR3 DNA sequence: TGTGCCTGGAGTGTAGTCAGGGGATACAATGAGCAGTTCTTC. This codes for CAWSVVRGYNEQFF.

This clonotype has a handful of counts. The chain combines TRBV15 with TRBJ1-6; D uncertain. Germline V gene sequence: CDR1 LNHNV, CDR2 YYDKDF (reference sequence). Trimming took off 0 bases at V and 7 bases at J, with 10 bases between the two ends. The CDR3 has 15 residues. In DNA form, the CDR3 reads TGTGCCACCAGCAGAGATAAGGGTGGCAATTCACCCCTCCACTTT. Translation: CATSRDKGGNSPLHF.

This clonotype has just a few counts. This chain links TRBV6-7 with TRBJ2-3, with D hard to call. TRBV6-7 is an ORF for which the function is uncertain. V lost 4 bases and J 8 bases, leaving 13 bases between the germline ends. The CDR3 loop spans 13 amino acids. CDR3: CASSCQFRPTQYF. The CDR3, as DNA: TGTGCCAGCAGTTGCCAGTTCAGGCCTACGCAGTATTTT.

This clonotype was observed at least ten times. The chain employs TRBV27 and TRBJ2-1, with D uncertain. V was shortened by 5 bases and J by 8 bases, with 16 bases between the two germline ends. CDR1 and CDR2 from the germline V gene are MNHEY and SMNVEV (reference sequence). The CDR3 sequence is 14 residues long. This CDR3 reads CASSIRTGDDEQFF. The CDR3 nucleotides are TGTGCCAGCAGTATCCGGACCGGCGACGATGAGCAGTTCTTC.